A single sample gave rise to the 13 T cell receptor beta chains below, sequenced in a study of blood T cells in healthy people across ages. With a J-beta primer mix and a sample-barcoded 5' primer, a second PCR ran roughly 7 to 11 cycles. One entry per CDR3 protein, called by TCRdb with MiXCR from the 5' RACE reads. This sample has approximately 850,000 distinct CDR3 sequences; over 45% occur once, and the top ten carry 22%. The specimen was blood. These TCRs come from a man aged 25 to 40 in good health.

The rearrangement links TRBV7-2 to TRBJ1-1; D possibly corresponds to TRBD1 (5 bases). Germline CDR1 is SGHTA and CDR2 is FQGNSA. Trimming took 5 bases from V and 9 from J, leaving 16 bases between them. This CDR3 spans 13 amino acids. The CDR3 sequence is CASSPLRGAQAFF. The CDR3, as DNA: TGTGCCAGCAGCCCGTTAAGGGGAGCCCAAGCTTTCTTT.

J is TRBJ1-1 and V is TRBV10-3, with D unclear. The V and J ends lost 3 bases and 4 bases respectively, with 12 bases between them. Germline CDR1 reads ENHRY; CDR2 reads SYGVKD. The CDR3 has 14 residues. The chain's CDR3 is CAISDPLVITEAFF. The CDR3 bases are TGTGCCATCAGTGATCCTCTGGTAATCACTGAAGCTTTCTTT.

This clonotype was seen only a few times. This rearrangement joins TRBV11-1 to TRBJ2-7; tentatively, D is TRBD1 or TRBD2 (5 bases each). CDR3 length equals 17 residues. Germline CDR1 is SGHAT and CDR2 is FQDESV (reference sequence). V was trimmed by 4 bases and J by 0 bases, leaving 19 bases between them. CDR3: CASSSQPGRLSSYEQYF. The CDR3 DNA follows: TGTGCCAGCAGCTCACAACCGGGACGCCTTTCCTCCTACGAGCAGTACTTC.

The rearrangement links TRBV7-2 to TRBJ2-7; tentatively, D is TRBD1 (5 bases). The CDR3 runs 13 residues. Germline assignment: CDR1 SGHTA and CDR2 FQGNSA. V gave up 5 bases and J gave up 2 bases, with 10 bases separating them. The CDR3 protein is CASSRTGPYEQYF. The DNA for the CDR3 is TGTGCCAGCAGCCGTACAGGACCCTACGAGCAGTACTTC.

The chain uses TRBV12-3 or TRBV12-4 and TRBJ2-5; 7 bases map to TRBD2. V lost 6 bases and J lost 0; bases outside the gene matches: 7. CDR3 length: 15 amino acids. CDR3 nucleotides: TGTGCCAGCAGCTGGGGGGGAGGGGACCAAGAGACCCAGTACTTC. Translation gives CASSWGGGDQETQYF.

This rearrangement joins TRBV12-3 or TRBV12-4 to TRBJ1-1, with 7 bases aligning to TRBD1. V lost 6 bases, J lost 1 base, and 8 bases stayed unmatched. The CDR3 totals 15 residues. CDR3 amino acids: CASSRRRTGNTEAFF. CDR3 DNA: TGTGCCAGCAGCAGACGTCGGACAGGGAACACTGAAGCTTTCTTT.

The V and J genes are TRBV4-2 and TRBJ2-5, with 9 nucleotides matching TRBD2. This CDR3 spans 15 amino acids. Germline V lookup: CDR1 LGHNA, CDR2 YNFKEQ. V shed 3 bases and J 9 bases; nucleotides not matched to a gene: 11. The CDR3 sequence is CASSHLGLAGEAQYF. The DNA of the CDR3 is TGTGCCAGCAGCCACCTGGGACTAGCAGGGGAGGCCCAGTACTTC.

V and J are TRBV5-1 and TRBJ1-1, with TRBD1 matching over 9 bases. This CDR3 has 15 residues. Germline V CDR1 and CDR2: SGHRS, YFSETQ. V was clipped by 4 bases and J by 4 bases; unmatched bases: 8. Written as DNA, the CDR3 is TGCGCCAGCAGCGGGGACAGGGTGGGTACCACTGAAGCTTTCTTT. Protein sequence: CASSGDRVGTTEAFF. The entire variable domain, with the rest obtained from reference TRBV5-1 and TRBJ1-1, is as follows: KAGVTQTPRYLIKTRGQQVTLSCSPISGHRSVSWYQQTPGQGLQFLFEYFSETQRNKGNFPGRFSGRQFSNSRSEMNVSTLELGDSALYLCASSGDRVGTTEAFFGQGTRLTVV.

The chain couples TRBV2 to TRBJ2-3; TRBD2 might be the D (6 bases). Looked up from germline, CDR1 is SNHLY and CDR2 is FYNNEI. This CDR3 contains 16 residues. V was trimmed by 11 bases and J by 2 bases, leaving 23 bases between them. In DNA, the CDR3 is TGTGCCCTCGGAGGGGCGGGGATCACGATCACAGATACGCAGTATTTT. It translates to CALGGAGITITDTQYF.

This clonotype was detected a few times. The chain joins TRBV5-4 to TRBJ2-3; 7 positions match TRBD2. This CDR3 has 16 amino acids. CDR1 and CDR2 from the germline V gene are SGHNT and YYREEE (reference sequence). V shed 3 bases and J 1 base; nucleotides not matched to a gene: 8. The CDR3 loop reads CASSWDALAGTDTQYF. The CDR3 nucleotides read TGTGCCAGCAGCTGGGACGCGCTAGCGGGCACAGATACGCAGTATTTT.

The chain combines TRBV6-5 with TRBJ2-7; TRBD2 agrees at 7 bases. The germline CDR1 and CDR2 sequences are MNHEY and SVGAGI. After removal of 0 bases from V and 3 bases from J, the junction contained 14 bases not matched to a gene. CDR3 length: 18 residues. CDR3 region: CASSYSNWGGRYLYEQYF. The DNA of the CDR3 is TGTGCCAGCAGTTACTCGAATTGGGGAGGGCGCTACCTCTACGAGCAGTACTTC.

At least ten counts were recorded for this clonotype. This rearrangement joins TRBV7-2 to TRBJ1-5; the D is unclear. The germline V and J ends were trimmed by 4 bases and 5 bases, with 9 bases remaining between them. Germline assignment: CDR1 SGHTA and CDR2 FQGNSA. The CDR3 sequence is 13 residues long. CDR3 sequence (DNA): TGTGCCAGCAGCTCTAAAGCCGATCAGCCCCAGCATTTT. It translates to CASSSKADQPQHF.

This chain links TRBV20-1 with TRBJ2-3; TRBD1 agrees at 7 bases. The V gene end was trimmed by 6 bases and the J gene end by 6 bases; junction bases not matched to a gene: 9. The CDR3 length is 13 residues. Germline V gene data show CDR1 as DFQATT and CDR2 as SNEGSKA (reference sequence). The CDR3 DNA is TGCAGTGCAACCCCGACAGGGAGTGATACGCAGTATTTT. Translation gives CSATPTGSDTQYF.